The T cell receptor beta chain under discussion was sequenced for a study of blood T cells in healthy people across ages. This clonotype came up a few times. Its antigen is unidentified. Study conclusions and caveats: With unsorted PBMCs, a conclusive comparison of naive versus antigen-experienced cells was not possible. Observed TCR beta diversity per million T cells went down as age went up. This fall followed a roughly linear course with age.

Losses at the gene ends were 5 bases for V and 6 bases for J; bases not matched to a gene: 13. The CDR3 is 15 amino acids. Looked up from germline, CDR1 is SGHTA and CDR2 is FQGNSA. A second PCR of roughly 7 to 11 cycles used a sample-barcoded 5' primer and a J-beta primer mix. TCRdb re-called the 5' RACE reads through MiXCR, storing one row per CDR3 protein. The data hold over 1.5 million distinct CDR3 sequences, with around half observed a single time. Each individual donor underwent a draw of approximately 9.6 milliliters of peripheral blood. The sequencing sample was made of blood. The chain employs TRBV7-2 and TRBJ2-7, with TRBD1 matching 7 bases. The sequence was collected from a woman aged 40 to 50 in good health. DNA for the CDR3: TGTGCCAGCAGCCCCCCACAGGGGACCGCCGGCGAGCAGTACTTC. This codes for CASSPPQGTAGEQYF.